This TCR beta chain was profiled in a study of blood T cell repertoires in COVID-19. Study at large: Acute-phase and convalescent COVID-19 samples originated in the United States, Italy and Spain. T cells, B-cell-depleted T cells, or PBMCs supplied cDNA or gDNA.

Germline lookup yields CDR1 SGHTA and CDR2 FQGTGA. Deletions cut 2 bases from V and 6 bases from J, with 10 bases between. This CDR3 is 13 amino acids long. As originally analysed: Reference gene primer amplification yielded estimated nucleated cell counts. Sequencing used immunoSEQ multiplex PCR; TCRdb keeps in-frame clones, though not all of them. D and trimming come from the DNA, and the V and J calls and clone size come from that table. The sample consists of 220,000 or so clones, about 85% of them appearing once. The sequence was collected from a woman aged 55 to 70 who had recovered from COVID-19. Sequencing used peripheral blood. This chain joins TRBV7-3 and TRBJ1-1; D gene uncertain. The CDR3: CASSLGVKAEAFF. Written as DNA, the CDR3 is TGTGCCAGCAGCTTAGGAGTGAAGGCTGAAGCTTTCTTT.